These T cell receptor beta chains were read from a single sample in a study of CD8 T cell repertoires and HIV-1 epitope variants. For these receptors, no antigen is known. Repertoires were generated with immunoSEQ multiplex PCR, while TCRdb's copy carries only in-frame clones and drops some. The table lists 6,000 or so clones, 60% to 80% of them singletons. Sequenced input: cultured CD8+ T cells derived from PBMCs. The receptors originated from a male donor with HIV. The CDR3 runs from the conserved cysteine through the conserved F or W. Each record gives: D gene, V gene, J gene, clone size, CDR3 DNA, CDR3 protein. A D gene is named only where the DNA matches it firmly. Expanded clones are given a class, and other clones once, few, many or no size at all.

TRBD1	TRBV7-6	TRBJ2-1	-	TGTGCCAGCAGCTTAGTTCCAGGGGGCAGGGCCTCGCCCCTCACGCCCCTCAATGAGCAGTTCTTC	CASSLVPGGRASPLTPLNEQFF
-	TRBV5-4	TRBJ1-4	-	TGTGCCAGCAGATCTCCGGGACCCCTTACAACTAATGAAAAACTGTTTTTT	CASRSPGPLTTNEKLFF
-	TRBV7-9	TRBJ2-7	-	TGTGCCAGCAGCGACTGGGGCAACAGCTCCTACGAGCAGTACTTC	CASSDWGNSSYEQYF
TRBD2	TRBV5-8	TRBJ2-1	few	TGTGCCAGCAGCTTGGGGCTAGCGGGGGTCCACAATGAGCAGTTCTTC	CASSLGLAGVHNEQFF
TRBD2	TRBV19	TRBJ2-1	-	TGTGCCAGTAGTATGGGCGGGAGGGCCGTGTACAATGAGCAGTTCTTC	CASSMGGRAVYNEQFF
TRBD1	TRBV7-9	TRBJ2-1	-	TGTGCCAGCAGCTACGAAACCGGGACAGGATACAATGAGCAGTTCTTC	CASSYETGTGYNEQFF
-	TRBV13	TRBJ2-1	-	TGTGCCAGCAGCTCCGGGGGACCCTACAATGAGCAGTTCTTC	CASSSGGPYNEQFF
-	TRBV28	TRBJ1-2	once	TGTGCCAGCAGTCCCCGGACAGTTACTCAAGAAAGCTATGGCTACACCTTC	CASSPRTVTQESYGYTF
-	TRBV10-3	TRBJ2-7	medium-sized	TGTGCCATCAGTGGGGTCGGGAATACCTACGAGCAGTACTTC	CAISGVGNTYEQYF
-	TRBV6-5	TRBJ1-5	few	TGTGCCAGCAGTGGGGGGCAGGGGATACATCAGCCCCAGCATTTT	CASSGGQGIHQPQHF
TRBD2	TRBV6-4	TRBJ2-1	-	TGTGCCAGCAGTGACTCGACTAGCGGGAGCAATGAGCAGTTCTTC	CASSDSTSGSNEQFF
TRBD2	TRBV2	TRBJ2-2	-	TGTGCCAGCAGCCAAGGGACTAGCAACACCGGGGAGCTGTTTTTT	CASSQGTSNTGELFF
-	TRBV14	TRBJ2-4	-	TGTGCCAGCAGCCCGGCCGTTGAACTAGCCAAAAACATTCAGTACTTC	CASSPAVELAKNIQYF
TRBD2	TRBV7-2	TRBJ2-2	-	TGTGCCAGCACCGAAGCGGGGGGGCTTATCACCGGGGAGCTGTTTTTT	CASTEAGGLITGELFF
-	TRBV28	TRBJ1-1	-	TGTGCCAGCAGTTTATTGGGTAGGACTGAAGCTTTCTTT	CASSLLGRTEAFF
-	TRBV4-3	TRBJ2-7	-	TGCGCCAGCAGCCAAGGAGGGGATTACTACGAGCAGTACTTC	CASSQGGDYYEQYF
-	TRBV28	TRBJ1-5	-	TGTGCCAGCGGGTACCCGGATAGCAATCAGCCCCAGCATTTT	CASGYPDSNQPQHF
TRBD2	TRBV10-3	TRBJ2-3	-	TGTGCCATCAGTGATCTCTTTAGCGGGAGGGAAGAATCCACAGATACGCAGTATTTT	CAISDLFSGREESTDTQYF
TRBD2	TRBV7-9	TRBJ2-1	-	TGTGCCAGCAGCTTGGCGGGAGTACACTACAATGAGCAGTTCTTC	CASSLAGVHYNEQFF
-	TRBV29-1	TRBJ2-3	-	TGCAGCGTTGGAGATCCGGGAGTTACAGATACGCAGTATTTT	CSVGDPGVTDTQYF
TRBD2	TRBV7-9	TRBJ2-5	-	TGTGCCAGCACCCATCCCGGGGAGGGCGAGACCCAGTACTTC	CASTHPGEGETQYF
-	TRBV11-2	TRBJ1-5	few	TGTGCCAGCAGCTTGGGCAATCAGCCCCAGCATTTT	CASSLGNQPQHF
TRBD2	TRBV6-4	TRBJ2-2	few	TGTGCCAGCAGTGACGGACTAGCCCACACCGGGGAGCTGTTTTTT	CASSDGLAHTGELFF
TRBD2	TRBV11-2	TRBJ2-5	-	TGTGCCAGCAGCTCCCTAGCGGGGGAAGGGGAGACCCAGTACTTC	CASSSLAGEGETQYF
-	TRBV19	TRBJ1-5	-	TGTGCCAGTAGTATCGGGGGACAGCCCCAGCATTTT	CASSIGGQPQHF
TRBD1	TRBV27	TRBJ2-1	once	TGTGCCAGCAGTATTCTCGGGACAGTGCCCTACAATGAGCAGTTCTTC	CASSILGTVPYNEQFF
TRBD1	TRBV9	TRBJ1-6	few	TGTGCCAGCAGCGTTGGGGGACAGTTTAATTCACCCCTCCACTTT	CASSVGGQFNSPLHF
TRBD2	TRBV5-1	TRBJ2-3	-	TGCGCCAGCAGCTTGTGGGGGGGGACAGATACGCAGTATTTT	CASSLWGGTDTQYF
-	TRBV4-2	TRBJ2-5	once	TGTGCCAGCAGCCAAACCGCCGGGGAGACCCAGTACTTC	CASSQTAGETQYF
-	TRBV5-5	TRBJ2-1	once	TGTGCCAGCAGCCCTTGGAGGGGGTCCTACAATGAGCAGTTCTTC	CASSPWRGSYNEQFF
-	TRBV28	TRBJ1-4	-	TGTGCCAGCGCAATTACTGGCCACCGGGGGGAAAAACTGTTTTTT	CASAITGHRGEKLFF
TRBD1	TRBV5-1	TRBJ2-1	-	TGCGCCAGCAGCCAAGGACAGGGGTTGCACAATGAGCAGTTCTTC	CASSQGQGLHNEQFF
-	TRBV25-1	TRBJ2-7	-	TGTGCCAGCAGTTCAGATGTCTCGGCCTACGAGCAGTACTTC	CASSSDVSAYEQYF
-	TRBV10-1	TRBJ2-5	-	TGCGCCAGCAGTGAGGGACAGTATTGGGAGACCCAGTACTTC	CASSEGQYWETQYF
TRBD2	TRBV11-2	TRBJ2-1	-	TGTGCCAGCACCGTACTCAGCGGGAGCTCCTACAATGAGCAGTTCTTC	CASTVLSGSSYNEQFF
-	TRBV27	TRBJ1-2	-	TGTGCCAGCAGTGCAGGAGCCGAGGGTGGCTACACCTTC	CASSAGAEGGYTF
-	TRBV7-9	TRBJ2-2	-	TGTGCCAGCAGCTCCACACAGGGTGACCCCGGGGAGCTGTTTTTT	CASSSTQGDPGELFF
TRBD2	TRBV6-5	TRBJ2-7	-	TGTGCCAGCAGTTTAAATAGCGGGGGGCCCCTCGAGCAGTACTTC	CASSLNSGGPLEQYF
TRBD2	TRBV11-2	TRBJ2-7	-	TGTGCCAGCAGCTTAGGTACTAGCGGGAGGGTTTTTCCCTACGAGCAGTACTTC	CASSLGTSGRVFPYEQYF
TRBD2	TRBV5-4	TRBJ2-1	-	TGTGCCAGCAGCTCAACTAGCGTCTTCAATGAGCAGTTCTTC	CASSSTSVFNEQFF
-	TRBV19	TRBJ2-1	-	TGTGCCAGTAGTATAGGTGGGGAGTACAATGAGCAGTTCTTC	CASSIGGEYNEQFF
TRBD1	TRBV7-6	TRBJ2-1	-	TGTGCCAGCAGCTCGACTAGACAGGGGGCATTAAATGAGCAGTTCTTC	CASSSTRQGALNEQFF
-	TRBV27	TRBJ2-7	-	TGTGCCAGCAGTTTACAAGCCGGTAGCTCCTACGAGCAGTACTTC	CASSLQAGSSYEQYF
-	TRBV4-3	TRBJ1-6	-	TGCGCCAGCAGCCAAGATCAAATGGGTCTGCAGGAGAGCTCCTATAATTCACCCCTCCACTTT	CASSQDQMGLQESSYNSPLHF
TRBD1	TRBV27	TRBJ2-7	-	TGTGCCAGCAGACAGGGGGCTTCCTCCTACGAGCAGTACTTC	CASRQGASSYEQYF
TRBD1	TRBV4-2	TRBJ2-7	-	TGTGCCAGCAGCTTGGATGCTCCCGGGACAGGCCGGTCCTACGAGCAGTACTTC	CASSLDAPGTGRSYEQYF
TRBD1	TRBV27	TRBJ2-2	-	TGTGCCAGCAGTCCGGGACAGCTAACGTACACCGGGGAGCTGTTTTTT	CASSPGQLTYTGELFF
TRBD1	TRBV2	TRBJ1-1	-	TGTGCCAGCAGCTCTATGACAGGGCGCACTGAAGCTTTCTTT	CASSSMTGRTEAFF
TRBD1	TRBV7-9	TRBJ1-1	-	TGTGCCAGCAGCTTAGGGCAGGGGGCGAACACTGAAGCTTTCTTT	CASSLGQGANTEAFF
-	TRBV4-3	TRBJ2-7	few	TGCGCCAGCAGCCCGGGCCTAGTAACAGGGAATCCCTACGAGCAGTACTTC	CASSPGLVTGNPYEQYF
-	TRBV5-5	TRBJ2-7	-	TGTGCCAGCAGCTTGGGGGGACCGGACGAGCAGTACTTC	CASSLGGPDEQYF
TRBD1	TRBV5-6	TRBJ1-2	few	TGTGCCAGCAGTCAGGGGGGGATTTATGGCTACACCTTC	CASSQGGIYGYTF
-	TRBV7-9	TRBJ1-3	-	TGTGCCAGCAGCCAGAGTGGGGCTGTAAACACCATATATTTT	CASSQSGAVNTIYF